Below are 18 T cell receptor beta chains sequenced from a single sample in a study of blood T cells in healthy people across ages. Primed by a sample-barcoded 5' primer and a J-beta primer mix, a second PCR proceeded for about 6 to 12 cycles. TCRdb analysed the 5' RACE reads with MiXCR anew, one entry per CDR3 protein. The table records 600,000 to 900,000 distinct CDR3 sequences, around 24% of them present only once. In addition, the sample was reused for a study of T cells of mothers and their children.

The sequencing sample was made of blood. The source of these receptors is a boy under 18 in good health.

The table lists this clonotype with a few counts. The chain is built from TRBV20-1 and TRBJ2-7, with no clear D. V was cut by 6 bases and J by 3 bases, with 30 bases left in between. Germline CDR1 reads DFQATT; CDR2 reads SNEGSKA (reference sequence). The CDR3 has 18 amino acids. CDR3 sequence (DNA): TGCAGTGCCTCAGCATCGGGCAAATCGAGCCTTACGGACTACGAGCAGTACTTC. Translation: CSASASGKSSLTDYEQYF.

This clonotype was recorded only once. This chain links TRBV30 with TRBJ2-3; D gene uncertain. Germline-derived CDR1 and CDR2 are GTSNPN and SVGIG (reference sequence). V shed 5 bases and J shed 3 bases, with 18 bases lying between them. The CDR3 totals 15 residues. CDR3 DNA sequence: TGTGCCTGGGCTCGTCAGGTAGCAGGTACAGATACGCAGTATTTT. Its protein product is CAWARQVAGTDTQYF.

The chain recombines TRBV27 with TRBJ1-6; 9 bases map to TRBD1. Germline V gene data show CDR1 as MNHEY and CDR2 as SMNVEV (reference sequence). The ends lost 10 bases at V and 0 bases at J; junction bases unmatched: 16. This CDR3 is built from 19 residues. The CDR3 nucleotides read TGTGCCACCAAAAGAGGACAGGGGTCCAACTTCTCCTATAATTCACCCCTCCACTTT. Amino acid sequence: CATKRGQGSNFSYNSPLHF.

The chain carries TRBV10-3 and TRBJ2-1; a possible D gene is TRBD2 (5 bases). V was shortened by 3 bases and J by 7 bases, with 13 bases between the two germline ends. Germline V CDR1 and CDR2: ENHRY, SYGVKD. The CDR3 extends over 14 amino acids. CDR3 nucleotides: TGTGCCATCAGTGACGAGGGCCACTCAAATGAGCAGTTCTTC. It encodes CAISDEGHSNEQFF.

This sequence joins TRBV3-1 and TRBJ2-4, with TRBD2 matching over 11 bases. The germline gives CDR1 LGHDT, CDR2 YNNKEL (reference sequence). This CDR3 has 15 amino acids. V lost 5 bases to trimming and J lost 6 bases; unmatched junction nucleotides: 6. CDR3 sequence reads: CASSTTSGDANIQYF. In nucleotides, the CDR3 is TGTGCCAGCAGCACGACTAGCGGGGATGCAAACATTCAGTACTTC. Full variable domain (outside the CDR3, taken from reference TRBV3-1 and TRBJ2-4): DTAVSQTPKYLVTQMGNDKSIKCEQNLGHDTMYWYKQDSKKFLKIMFSYNNKELIINETVPNRFSPKSPDKAHLNLHINSLELGDSAVYFCASSTTSGDANIQYFGAGTRLSVL.

At least ten counts were recorded for this clonotype. V is TRBV12-3 or TRBV12-4 and J is TRBJ2-1; 7 positions match TRBD2. The CDR3 contains 14 residues. The J segment lost 5 bases and the V segment lost 3 bases, leaving 4 bases of the junction unmatched. The CDR3 sequence is CASSLGGSNNEQFF. CDR3 in DNA: TGTGCCAGCAGTTTGGGGGGGTCTAACAATGAGCAGTTCTTC.

This chain links TRBV3-1 with TRBJ2-5; no clear D. Trimming left V 0 bases short and J 5 bases short, with 13 bases between. CDR1 and CDR2 from the germline V gene are LGHDT and YNNKEL (reference sequence). This CDR3 is 15 amino acids long. CDR3 bases: TGTGCCAGCAGCCAAGATCGGACCTGGCGGGAGACCCAGTACTTC. It is translated as CASSQDRTWRETQYF.

This clonotype came up a few times. The genes are TRBV9 and TRBJ2-5, with TRBD2 matching 12 bases. Germline CDR1 and CDR2: SGDLS and YYNGEE. This CDR3 region has 15 residues. V was pared by 4 bases and J by 9 bases, with 10 bases of the junction left unmatched. CDR3 in DNA: TGTGCCAGCAGCCCCGGACTAGCGGGGAGGCCGGCCCAGTACTTC. It yields the protein CASSPGLAGRPAQYF.

J is TRBJ2-7 and V is TRBV5-1; D uncertain. The CDR3 is 15 amino acids. Trimming shortened V by 2 bases and J by 2 bases, and 14 bases separated the two germline ends. The V gene's germline CDR1 is SGHRS and CDR2 YFSETQ. The CDR3 DNA reads as TGCGCCAGCAGCTTAAATCCTCCGGAAACCTACGAGCAGTACTTC. This sequence encodes CASSLNPPETYEQYF.

The chain is built from TRBV6-5 and TRBJ2-3; no clear D. Germline lookup yields CDR1 MNHEY and CDR2 SVGAGI. This CDR3 region has 14 residues. V was shortened by 5 bases and J by 0 bases, with 9 bases between the two germline ends. This chain's CDR3 is CASSISYSTDTQYF. The CDR3 coding sequence is TGTGCCAGCAGTATAAGCTATAGCACAGATACGCAGTATTTT.

J is TRBJ2-1 and V is TRBV18; D is unclear. CDR1 is KGHSH, CDR2 LQKENI, per germline. The CDR3 contains 13 residues. Trimming shortened V by 8 bases and J by 8 bases, and 16 bases separated the two germline ends. Here the CDR3 DNA reads TGTGCCAGCAAAGTCTGGAACTCGGATGAGCAGTTCTTC. This codes for CASKVWNSDEQFF. The full variable domain, rest sourced from reference TRBV18 and TRBJ2-1, is NAGVMQNPRHLVRRRGQEARLRCSPMKGHSHVYWYRQLPEEGLKFMVYLQKENIIDESGMPKERFSAEFPKEGPSILRIQQVVRGDSAAYFCASKVWNSDEQFFGPGTRLTVL.

This clonotype was counted between two and nine times. The chain carries TRBV14 and TRBJ1-2; D gene uncertain. Per the germline V gene, CDR1 is SGHDN and CDR2 is FVKESK. The ends were cut back, 3 bases at V and 2 bases at J, with 7 bases in the middle. This CDR3 is built from 13 residues. CDR3 protein: CASSHAANYGYTF. The CDR3 DNA is TGTGCCAGCAGCCATGCAGCAAACTATGGCTACACCTTC.

The gene calls are TRBV4-1 and TRBJ1-4; weak D call: TRBD1 (5 bases). CDR1 and CDR2 from the germline V gene are MGHRA and YSYEKL. The length of the CDR3 is 15 residues. Trimming pared 5 bases from V and 3 bases from J, leaving 13 bases between. The CDR3: CASSEFLGPNEKLFF. CDR3 bases: TGCGCCAGCAGCGAATTTTTGGGACCTAATGAAAAACTGTTTTTT.

V is TRBV9 and J is TRBJ2-3; TRBD2 is a possible D gene (5 bases). This CDR3 spans 14 amino acids. CDR1 is SGDLS, CDR2 YYNGEE, per germline. The V end lost 0 bases, the J end lost 2 bases, and 7 bases lay between the germline ends. In DNA, the CDR3 is TGTGCCAGCAGCGTAGTCGGGAACACAGATACGCAGTATTTT. Translation: CASSVVGNTDTQYF.

This chain connects TRBV20-1 to TRBJ2-1; tentatively, D is TRBD2 (5 bases). Judging by the DNA end, TRBJ2-5 fits better; the J call may be wrong. Germline V CDR1 and CDR2: DFQATT, SNEGSKA (reference sequence). The CDR3 extends over 15 amino acids. The CDR3 reads CSARPRGRWTETQYF. CDR3 nucleotides: TGCAGTGCTAGACCCCGAGGGCGCTGGACTGAGACCCAGTACTTC.

The V and J genes are TRBV7-9 and TRBJ2-3; TRBD2 matches 10 bases. V was clipped by 4 bases and J by 2 bases; unmatched bases: 6. Per germline, CDR1 SEHNR and CDR2 FQNEAQ (reference sequence). This CDR3 has 16 residues. CDR3 region: CASSSGLAEITDTQYF. The CDR3 coding sequence is TGTGCCAGCAGCTCCGGACTAGCGGAGATCACAGATACGCAGTATTTT.

This clonotype was seen more than once but under ten times. The chain employs TRBV5-1 and TRBJ1-5; D remains unclear. CDR1 SGHRS and CDR2 YFSETQ come from the germline V gene. The CDR3 has 15 residues. The V end was cut by 0 bases, the J end by 0 bases, with 7 bases between. CDR3 DNA sequence: TGCGCCAGCAGCTTGGCCCCCTATAGCAATCAGCCCCAGCATTTT. Residues: CASSLAPYSNQPQHF.

Many counts were recorded for this clonotype. The rearrangement uses TRBV7-7 and TRBJ2-5; D may be TRBD2 (5 bases). The V end lost 1 base, the J end lost 7 bases, and 10 bases lay between the germline ends. The CDR3 consists of 13 residues. The germline CDR1 and CDR2 sequences are SSHAT and FNYEAQ (reference sequence). The CDR3 loop is CASSLDGVGTQYF. The CDR3 region has the DNA TGTGCCAGCAGCTTAGACGGGGTCGGGACCCAGTACTTC.